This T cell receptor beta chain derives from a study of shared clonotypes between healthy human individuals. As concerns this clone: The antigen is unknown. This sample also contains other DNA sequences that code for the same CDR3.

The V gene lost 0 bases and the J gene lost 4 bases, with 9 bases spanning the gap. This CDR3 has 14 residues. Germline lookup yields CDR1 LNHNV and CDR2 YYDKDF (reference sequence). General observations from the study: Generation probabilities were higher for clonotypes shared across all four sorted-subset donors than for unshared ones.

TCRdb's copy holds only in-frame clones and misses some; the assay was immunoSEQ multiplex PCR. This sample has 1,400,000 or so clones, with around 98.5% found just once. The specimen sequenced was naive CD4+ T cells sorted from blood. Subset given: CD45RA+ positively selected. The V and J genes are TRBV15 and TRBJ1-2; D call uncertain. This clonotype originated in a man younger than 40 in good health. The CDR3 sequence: CATSRDRTVYGYTF. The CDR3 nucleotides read TGTGCCACCAGCAGAGATAGGACTGTCTATGGCTACACCTTC.